These T cell receptor beta chains were read from a single sample in a study of blood T cell repertoires in COVID-19. Profiled with immunoSEQ multiplex PCR; TCRdb holds only in-frame clones, not every one. The table shows 200,000 or so clones, with roughly 90% occurring only once. Sequenced material: peripheral blood. The receptors were sampled from a man in his fifties or sixties with COVID-19, enrolled during active disease. Each CDR3 is given with its conserved first and last residue. Each record gives: CDR3 DNA, CDR3 protein, CDR3 length, clone size, D gene, V gene, J gene. A D gene is named only where the DNA matches it firmly. Where a row states a size, it is once, few, many or the class of an expanded clone; other rows omit it.

CDR3 DNA: TGTGCCAGCAGCTTATGGGACGGGACTAGCGGGAGGGGGAATAGCACAGATACGCAGTATTTT; CDR3 protein: CASSLWDGTSGRGNSTDTQYF; CDR3 length: 21; clone size: .; D gene: TRBD2; V gene: TRBV7-8; J gene: TRBJ2-3
CDR3 DNA: TGTGCCAGCTCACCGATGGCAGGGGTATCCGGGGAGCTGTTTTTT; CDR3 protein: CASSPMAGVSGELFF; CDR3 length: 15; clone size: .; D gene: .; V gene: TRBV18; J gene: TRBJ2-2
CDR3 DNA: TGTGCCAGCAGTTTGTATCAGGTTCACACTGAAGCTTTCTTT; CDR3 protein: CASSLYQVHTEAFF; CDR3 length: 14; clone size: .; D gene: .; V gene: TRBV27; J gene: TRBJ1-1
CDR3 DNA: TGTGCCTGGAAGGGCAGGGAGAACACCGGGGAGCTGTTTTTT; CDR3 protein: CAWKGRENTGELFF; CDR3 length: 14; clone size: .; D gene: .; V gene: TRBV30; J gene: TRBJ2-2
CDR3 DNA: TGCGCCAGCAGCCCGGGACTAGCGGTCCGAGGGCCCCAGTACTTC; CDR3 protein: CASSPGLAVRGPQYF; CDR3 length: 15; clone size: .; D gene: TRBD2; V gene: TRBV10-2; J gene: TRBJ2-5
CDR3 DNA: TGTGCCAGCCAGGGCTTTACTAGCACAGATACGCAGTATTTT; CDR3 protein: CASQGFTSTDTQYF; CDR3 length: 14; clone size: .; D gene: .; V gene: TRBV7-2; J gene: TRBJ2-3
CDR3 DNA: TGTGCCAGCAGCCCCGGGGGGGATGTTGGCTACACCTTC; CDR3 protein: CASSPGGDVGYTF; CDR3 length: 13; clone size: .; D gene: .; V gene: TRBV7-3; J gene: TRBJ1-2
CDR3 DNA: TGTGCCATCAGCCCCGGACAGGGAGACACTGAAGCTTTCTTT; CDR3 protein: CAISPGQGDTEAFF; CDR3 length: 14; clone size: .; D gene: TRBD1; V gene: TRBV10-3; J gene: TRBJ1-1
CDR3 DNA: TGTGCCAGCAGTGAGAGCAGACTTAGCAATCAGCCCCAGCATTTT; CDR3 protein: CASSESRLSNQPQHF; CDR3 length: 15; clone size: .; D gene: .; V gene: TRBV2; J gene: TRBJ1-5
CDR3 DNA: TGTGCCAGCAGCCCAGGGGCGGGAGGGCCCTACGAGCAGTACTTC; CDR3 protein: CASSPGAGGPYEQYF; CDR3 length: 15; clone size: once; D gene: TRBD2; V gene: TRBV3-1/TRBV3-2; J gene: TRBJ2-7
CDR3 DNA: TGTGCCAGAAGCCGCAAGGGACAGGGGGCTGGCTATGGCTACACCTTC; CDR3 protein: CARSRKGQGAGYGYTF; CDR3 length: 16; clone size: .; D gene: TRBD1; V gene: TRBV5-3; J gene: TRBJ1-2
CDR3 DNA: TGTGCCAGCAGCCAAGCACAGGGGGGACCCACAGATACGCAGTATTTT; CDR3 protein: CASSQAQGGPTDTQYF; CDR3 length: 16; clone size: .; D gene: TRBD1; V gene: TRBV3-1/TRBV3-2; J gene: TRBJ2-3
CDR3 DNA: TGTGCCAGCAGTCTGACAATCTACGAGCAGTACTTC; CDR3 protein: CASSLTIYEQYF; CDR3 length: 12; clone size: .; D gene: .; V gene: TRBV6-6; J gene: TRBJ2-7
CDR3 DNA: TGTGCCAGCAGCGTAGGCCCGTTTAGTAAAGCTTTCTTT; CDR3 protein: CASSVGPFSKAFF; CDR3 length: 13; clone size: .; D gene: .; V gene: TRBV9; J gene: TRBJ1-1
CDR3 DNA: TGCAGCGTTGTGAGGCTAGCCCAATACACAGATACGCAGTATTTT; CDR3 protein: CSVVRLAQYTDTQYF; CDR3 length: 15; clone size: .; D gene: .; V gene: TRBV29-1; J gene: TRBJ2-3
CDR3 DNA: TGTGCCAGCAGTGAGACCGGGACAGGGGGCGAAAAACTGTTTTTT; CDR3 protein: CASSETGTGGEKLFF; CDR3 length: 15; clone size: .; D gene: TRBD1; V gene: TRBV2; J gene: TRBJ1-4
CDR3 DNA: TGTGCCAGCAGCCCCCGGGACAGGGGAACAGATACGCAGTATTTT; CDR3 protein: CASSPRDRGTDTQYF; CDR3 length: 15; clone size: .; D gene: TRBD1; V gene: TRBV5-4; J gene: TRBJ2-3
CDR3 DNA: TGTGCCAGCTCACCGGACAGGGGCTTTTCACCCCTCCACTTT; CDR3 protein: CASSPDRGFSPLHF; CDR3 length: 14; clone size: .; D gene: TRBD1; V gene: TRBV18; J gene: TRBJ1-6
CDR3 DNA: TGCAGCGTTCTCTTGGTCACGGGGAACACTGAAGCTTTCTTT; CDR3 protein: CSVLLVTGNTEAFF; CDR3 length: 14; clone size: .; D gene: .; V gene: TRBV29-1; J gene: TRBJ1-1
CDR3 DNA: TGTGCCAGCAGCCCACCGGGACTAATTCTGACCGGGGAGCTGTTTTTT; CDR3 protein: CASSPPGLILTGELFF; CDR3 length: 16; clone size: .; D gene: TRBD2; V gene: TRBV5-6; J gene: TRBJ2-2
CDR3 DNA: TGTGCCAGCAGCTTGGAGGGCCCCAAGAACACTGAAGCTTTCTTT; CDR3 protein: CASSLEGPKNTEAFF; CDR3 length: 15; clone size: .; D gene: .; V gene: TRBV7-8; J gene: TRBJ1-1
CDR3 DNA: TGTGCCAGCAGCTTTTTCGGACAGTCTATTGGTAACACCATATATTTT; CDR3 protein: CASSFFGQSIGNTIYF; CDR3 length: 16; clone size: once; D gene: .; V gene: TRBV3-1/TRBV3-2; J gene: TRBJ1-3
CDR3 DNA: TGTGCCAGCAGCTTAGCGGATTTGTTCCGGGAGGACGAGACCCAGTACTTC; CDR3 protein: CASSLADLFREDETQYF; CDR3 length: 17; clone size: .; D gene: TRBD2; V gene: TRBV7-8; J gene: TRBJ2-5
CDR3 DNA: TGTGCCAGTAGTATCACCGGGACTAACTACAATGAGCAGTTCTTC; CDR3 protein: CASSITGTNYNEQFF; CDR3 length: 15; clone size: .; D gene: TRBD2; V gene: TRBV19; J gene: TRBJ2-1
CDR3 DNA: TGTGCCAGCAGCTCTACGTCGGGACAACCCGTCAATGAGCAGTTCTTC; CDR3 protein: CASSSTSGQPVNEQFF; CDR3 length: 16; clone size: .; D gene: .; V gene: TRBV7-9; J gene: TRBJ2-1
CDR3 DNA: TGTGCCATCGATACAGTGAGGAACACTGAAGCTTTCTTT; CDR3 protein: CAIDTVRNTEAFF; CDR3 length: 13; clone size: .; D gene: .; V gene: TRBV28; J gene: TRBJ1-1
CDR3 DNA: TGTGCCAGCAGTGAAGCGCCGAGGGACACTGAAGCTTTCTTT; CDR3 protein: CASSEAPRDTEAFF; CDR3 length: 14; clone size: .; D gene: .; V gene: TRBV6-1; J gene: TRBJ1-1
CDR3 DNA: TGTGCCAGCAGCTTAGATCCATCAGGGGGCCATGGCTACACCTTC; CDR3 protein: CASSLDPSGGHGYTF; CDR3 length: 15; clone size: .; D gene: TRBD1; V gene: TRBV7-2; J gene: TRBJ1-2
CDR3 DNA: TGTGCCAGTAGTATTGGTGGGACTAGCGGCCGGTACGAGCAGTACTTC; CDR3 protein: CASSIGGTSGRYEQYF; CDR3 length: 16; clone size: once; D gene: TRBD2; V gene: TRBV19; J gene: TRBJ2-7
CDR3 DNA: TGTGCCAGCAGCCCAACAGCGTCAGGGAAAGATACGCAGTATTTT; CDR3 protein: CASSPTASGKDTQYF; CDR3 length: 15; clone size: .; D gene: .; V gene: TRBV11-2; J gene: TRBJ2-3
CDR3 DNA: TGCGCCAGCAGCCAACCCGAGACAGGGGACACTGAAGCTTTCTTT; CDR3 protein: CASSQPETGDTEAFF; CDR3 length: 15; clone size: .; D gene: TRBD1; V gene: TRBV4-3; J gene: TRBJ1-1
CDR3 DNA: TGTGCCAGCAGCTTAAAAGCGCGAGCCGCGACCACAGATACGCAGTATTTT; CDR3 protein: CASSLKARAATTDTQYF; CDR3 length: 17; clone size: .; D gene: .; V gene: TRBV7-8; J gene: TRBJ2-3
CDR3 DNA: TGTGCCAGCAGCTTCCGGGACAGCCACTACGAGCAGTACTTC; CDR3 protein: CASSFRDSHYEQYF; CDR3 length: 14; clone size: .; D gene: TRBD1; V gene: TRBV11-1; J gene: TRBJ2-7